The sequence of this T cell receptor (beta chain) was determined in a study of T cell repertoires in cytomegalovirus infection. Study as a whole: Well-studied HLA-B-restricted epitopes and recently identified HLA-C-restricted epitopes of CMV were both used in the study. An indication of both CMV infection and matching HLA type came from public TCR beta signatures. Findings of the study overall: HLA-C-restricted CMV-specific TCR beta clonotypes prevailed in the ex vivo response. Cumulative public TCR beta family frequency identified carriers of CMV plus the relevant HLA.

In TCRdb, the reads were re-called with MiXCR into one record per CDR3 protein. The sample includes some 500,000 distinct CDR3 sequences, 30% to 40% of them seen just once. The CDR3 is 14 residues long. CDR1 is MNHEY and CDR2 is SMNVEV in the germline V gene (reference sequence). Trimming pared 9 bases from V and 0 bases from J, leaving 15 bases between. This clonotype was picked up a small number of times. Its antigen is undetermined. The starting material was cultured PBMCs, obtained from culture after CMV antigen stimulation. The sequence came from a human donor in good health (CMV status not recorded). Some clones in this sample may be carry-over from other donors' samples. The chain uses TRBV27 and TRBJ2-7; no firm D call. CDR3 protein: CARTQQISSYEQYF. The CDR3, as DNA: TGTGCCAGGACCCAACAAATCAGCTCCTACGAGCAGTACTTC.